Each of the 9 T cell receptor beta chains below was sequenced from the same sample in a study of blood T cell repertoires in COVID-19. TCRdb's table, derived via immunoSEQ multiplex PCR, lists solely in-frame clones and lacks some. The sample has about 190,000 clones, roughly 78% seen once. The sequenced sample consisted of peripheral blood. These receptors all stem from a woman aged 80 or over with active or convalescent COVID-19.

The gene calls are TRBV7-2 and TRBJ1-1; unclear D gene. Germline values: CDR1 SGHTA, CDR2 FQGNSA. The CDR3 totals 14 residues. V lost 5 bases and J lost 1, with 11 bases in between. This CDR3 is CASSTMGTNTEAFF. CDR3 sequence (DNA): TGTGCCAGCAGCACCATGGGCACGAACACTGAAGCTTTCTTT.

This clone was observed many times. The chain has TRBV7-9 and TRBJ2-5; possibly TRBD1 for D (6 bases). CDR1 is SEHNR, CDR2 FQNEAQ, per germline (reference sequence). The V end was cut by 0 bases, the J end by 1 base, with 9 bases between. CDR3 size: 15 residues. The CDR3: CASSLAGQPQETQYF. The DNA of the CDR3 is TGTGCCAGCAGCTTAGCGGGACAACCCCAAGAGACCCAGTACTTC.

CDR3 sequence: CASSLPLAGGLKTQYF. CDR3 in DNA: TGTGCCAGCAGTTTACCGCTAGCGGGGGGCTTGAAGACCCAGTACTTC. The chain recombines TRBV28 with TRBJ2-5; TRBD2 matches at 11 bases. This CDR3 contains 16 residues. The V and J ends lost 2 bases and 6 bases, in that order; junction bases with no gene match: 8. Germline-derived CDR1 and CDR2 are MDHEN and SYDVKM.

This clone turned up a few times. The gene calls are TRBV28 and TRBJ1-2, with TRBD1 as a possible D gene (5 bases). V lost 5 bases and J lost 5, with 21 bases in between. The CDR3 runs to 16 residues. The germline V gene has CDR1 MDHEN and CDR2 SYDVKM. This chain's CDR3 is CASSPFRQPLGYGYTF. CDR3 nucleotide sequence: TGTGCCAGCAGTCCCTTTCGACAGCCCCTGGGGTATGGCTACACCTTC.

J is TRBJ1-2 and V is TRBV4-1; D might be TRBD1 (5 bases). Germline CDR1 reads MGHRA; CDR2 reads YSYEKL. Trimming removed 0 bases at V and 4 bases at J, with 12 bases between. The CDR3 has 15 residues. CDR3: CASSQDYGGAYGYTF. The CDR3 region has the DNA TGCGCCAGCAGCCAAGACTATGGAGGGGCCTATGGCTACACCTTC.

CDR3 in amino acids: CASSVEFAEQETQYF. The CDR3 DNA reads TGTGCCAGCAGCGTAGAATTTGCGGAGCAAGAGACCCAGTACTTC. The chain is built from TRBV9 and TRBJ2-5, with D uncertain. Germline loops: CDR1 SGDLS, CDR2 YYNGEE. This CDR3 is 15 amino acids long. V was trimmed by 0 bases and J by 2 bases, leaving 11 bases between them.

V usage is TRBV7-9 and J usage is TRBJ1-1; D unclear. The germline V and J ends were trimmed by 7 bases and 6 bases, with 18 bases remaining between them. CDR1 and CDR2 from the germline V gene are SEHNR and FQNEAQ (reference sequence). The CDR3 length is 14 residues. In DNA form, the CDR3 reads TGTGCCAGCACCACCCCCCCCGGGAGCGCTGAAGCTTTCTTT. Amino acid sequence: CASTTPPGSAEAFF.

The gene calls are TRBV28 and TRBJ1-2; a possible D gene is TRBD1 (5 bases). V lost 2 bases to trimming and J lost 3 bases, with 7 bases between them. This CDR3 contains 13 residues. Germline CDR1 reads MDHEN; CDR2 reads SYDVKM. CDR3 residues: CASSLAGYYGYTF. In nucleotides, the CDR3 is TGTGCCAGCAGTTTAGCAGGGTACTATGGCTACACCTTC.

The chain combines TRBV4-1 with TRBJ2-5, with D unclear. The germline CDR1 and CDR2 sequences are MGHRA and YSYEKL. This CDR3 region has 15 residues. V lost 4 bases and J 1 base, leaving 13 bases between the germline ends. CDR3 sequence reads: CASSRVTTSQETQYF. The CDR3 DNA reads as TGCGCCAGCAGCCGTGTGACAACCTCCCAAGAGACCCAGTACTTC.